This entry lists 18 T cell receptor beta chains sequenced from one sample in a study of T cell responses to AZD1222 COVID-19 vaccine. Sequencing used immunoSEQ multiplex PCR; TCRdb keeps in-frame clones, though not all of them. The sample lists approximately 150,000 clones; about 90% were seen once. Sequenced material: peripheral blood, taken 28 days after the second AZD1222 dose. All receptors derive from an adult who received the AZD1222 COVID-19 vaccine.

V usage is TRBV5-1 and J usage is TRBJ1-2, with unresolved D. V was cut by 2 bases and J by 0 bases, with 8 bases left in between. CDR3 size: 14 residues. Germline lookup yields CDR1 SGHRS and CDR2 YFSETQ. The CDR3 DNA sequence: TGCGCCAGCAGCTTAGATCTAGCTAACTATGGCTACACCTTC. This translates into CASSLDLANYGYTF.

The chain carries TRBV28 and TRBJ2-6; D is undetermined. Trimming shortened V by 6 bases and J by 3 bases, and 12 bases separated the two germline ends. Per germline, CDR1 MDHEN and CDR2 SYDVKM. The length of the CDR3 is 15 residues. The CDR3 spells CASSSMVGGANVLTF. In DNA, the CDR3 is TGTGCCAGCAGCTCTATGGTTGGTGGGGCCAACGTCCTGACTTTC.

This clone was observed a single time. The rearrangement links TRBV5-6 to TRBJ2-2; 8 bases map to TRBD2. The CDR3 length is 14 residues. Germline values: CDR1 SGHDT, CDR2 YYEEEE. After removal of 6 bases from V and 2 bases from J, the junction contained 3 bases not matched to a gene. The CDR3 DNA is TGTGCCAGCAAGCGGGGGAGAAACACCGGGGAGCTGTTTTTT. Its protein product is CASKRGRNTGELFF.

The chain links TRBV4-2 to TRBJ2-2; 15 bases are shared with TRBD2. J gave up 5 bases and V 6 bases, and 7 bases lay outside the gene matches. This CDR3 spans 17 amino acids. Germline-derived CDR1 and CDR2 are LGHNA and YNFKEQ. The CDR3 sequence: CASRLGLAGGGTGELFF. CDR3 sequence (DNA): TGTGCCAGCAGACTGGGACTAGCGGGAGGAGGTACCGGGGAGCTGTTTTTT.

The V gene is TRBV6-2 or TRBV6-3, the J gene TRBJ2-6, with 8 bases identical to TRBD2. From germline, CDR1 is MNHEY and CDR2 SVGEGT. This CDR3 comprises 17 residues. The V segment lost 4 bases and the J segment 0 bases; nucleotides outside the gene matches: 5. This CDR3 reads CASSLLADVSGANVLTF. CDR3 bases: TGTGCCAGCAGTTTACTAGCGGATGTCTCTGGGGCCAACGTCCTGACTTTC.

This clone occurred a few times. The rearrangement links TRBV29-1 to TRBJ1-4, with D possibly matching TRBD1 (6 bases). Germline V gene lookup returns CDR1 SQVTM and CDR2 ANQGSEA. The CDR3 runs 13 residues. The V gene lost 7 bases and the J gene lost 2 bases, with 11 bases spanning the gap. This chain's CDR3 is CSANRATNEKLFF. In nucleotides, the CDR3 is TGCAGCGCGAACAGGGCTACTAATGAAAAACTGTTTTTT.

The rearrangement links TRBV11-2 to TRBJ1-2, with D perhaps matching TRBD1 (5 bases). Per the germline V gene, CDR1 is SGHAT and CDR2 is FQNNGV. The ends were cut back, 3 bases at V and 2 bases at J, with 13 bases in the middle. The CDR3 is 15 residues long. The CDR3 bases are TGTGCCAGCAGCTTCTATCAGGGAATCAACTATGGCTACACCTTC. Its protein is CASSFYQGINYGYTF.

The rearrangement links TRBV2 to TRBJ1-1, with D possibly being TRBD1 (6 bases). This CDR3 is 16 amino acids long. The ends were cut back, 7 bases at V and 4 bases at J, with 22 bases in the middle. Germline CDR1 SNHLY, CDR2 FYNNEI. Here the CDR3 DNA reads TGTGCCAGCACTATTCGGCAGGACAGCTGGGGCACTGAAGCTTTCTTT. Translating it yields CASTIRQDSWGTEAFF.

This clone has just one count. The chain uses TRBV27 and TRBJ2-5, with D perhaps TRBD2 (6 bases). Germline V gene lookup returns CDR1 MNHEY and CDR2 SMNVEV (reference sequence). This CDR3 contains 15 residues. Trimming left V 4 bases short and J 1 base short, with 13 bases between. The CDR3 DNA is TGTGCCAGCAGTTCCACGCGGGGAATCCAAGAGACCCAGTACTTC. It is translated as CASSSTRGIQETQYF.

This chain uses TRBV7-2 with TRBJ1-6; no definite D call. From germline, CDR1 is SGHTA and CDR2 FQGNSA. CDR3 length equals 11 residues. Between the trimmed V and J ends, which lost 6 bases and 15 bases, there was a span of 12 bases. Here the CDR3 reads CASSPGRLLHF. The CDR3 DNA reads as TGTGCCAGCAGTCCCGGCCGCCTCCTCCACTTT. Looking up the rest from reference TRBV7-2 and TRBJ1-6 gives the full variable domain: GAGVSQSPSNKVTEKGKDVELRCDPISGHTALYWYRQSLGQGLEFLIYFQGNSAPDKSGLPSDRFSAERTGGSVSTLTIQRTQQEDSAVYLCASSPGRLLHFGNGTRLTVT.

The rearrangement links TRBV28 to TRBJ2-7, with 11 bases fitting TRBD2. The CDR3 is 15 amino acids. Per the germline V gene, CDR1 is MDHEN and CDR2 is SYDVKM. With V trimmed by 4 bases and J by 2 bases, 4 bases remained unmatched. This chain's CDR3 is CASSSGTSGPYEQYF. The CDR3 DNA sequence: TGTGCCAGCAGTTCCGGGACTAGCGGTCCCTACGAGCAGTACTTC.

This chain connects TRBV5-1 to TRBJ2-2, with 9 bases fitting TRBD2. Germline V lookup: CDR1 SGHRS, CDR2 YFSETQ. CDR3 length: 19 amino acids. V was pared by 1 base and J by 6 bases, with 16 bases of the junction left unmatched. The chain's CDR3 is CASSLNHLDSGGLAGELFF. CDR3 bases: TGCGCCAGCAGCTTGAACCATTTGGATAGCGGGGGCCTCGCCGGGGAGCTGTTTTTT.

The V and J genes are TRBV19 and TRBJ1-4; TRBD1 aligns across 9 bases. The germline CDR1 and CDR2 sequences are LNHDA and SQIVND (reference sequence). The CDR3 is 17 amino acids. V lost 10 bases and J lost 0; bases outside the gene matches: 12. The CDR3 region is CATRGVGQGSTNEKLFF. CDR3 coding DNA: TGTGCCACACGCGGGGTCGGACAGGGGTCAACTAATGAAAAACTGTTTTTT. Using reference TRBV19 and TRBJ1-4 for the parts outside the CDR3, the full variable domain is DGGITQSPKYLFRKEGQNVTLSCEQNLNHDAMYWYRQDPGQGLRLIYYSQIVNDFQKGDIAEGYSVSREKKESFPLTVTSAQKNPTAFYLCATRGVGQGSTNEKLFFGSGTQLSVL.

The chain couples TRBV28 to TRBJ1-2; D unclear. The V end was cut by 5 bases, the J end by 1 base, with 8 bases between. The CDR3 is 13 residues long. CDR1 is MDHEN and CDR2 is SYDVKM in the germline V gene. The chain's CDR3 is CASSQQINYGYTF. The CDR3 bases are TGTGCCAGCAGTCAACAGATTAACTATGGCTACACCTTC.

The chain joins TRBV7-2 to TRBJ1-6; possibly TRBD1 for D (6 bases). The germline gives CDR1 SGHTA, CDR2 FQGNSA. The CDR3 totals 15 residues. Deletions cut 4 bases from V and 5 bases from J, with 12 bases between. The CDR3: CASSSRTANNSPLHF. The CDR3 nucleotides are TGTGCCAGCAGCTCCCGGACAGCCAATAATTCACCCCTCCACTTT.

The rearrangement uses TRBV19 and TRBJ1-4, with D tentatively TRBD1 (5 bases). The germline V gene encodes CDR1 LNHDA and CDR2 SQIVND (reference sequence). This CDR3 contains 16 residues. V lost 4 bases to trimming and J lost 5 bases, with 17 bases between them. Here the CDR3 DNA reads TGTGCCAGTAGTAGACCCTTTGAGGGGAACAATGAAAAACTGTTTTTT. Residues: CASSRPFEGNNEKLFF.

This rearrangement joins TRBV19 to TRBJ2-7; D is perhaps TRBD2 (5 bases). Trimming pared 5 bases from V and 6 bases from J, leaving 11 bases between. CDR1 is LNHDA, CDR2 SQIVND, per germline (reference sequence). The CDR3 extends over 12 amino acids. The CDR3 reads CASSSRDGEQYF. The CDR3 nucleotides read TGTGCCAGTAGTTCTCGGGATGGCGAGCAGTACTTC.

The CDR3 loop reads CASSVEVGEQFF. The CDR3 coding sequence is TGTGCCAGCAGCGTAGAAGTGGGAGAGCAGTTCTTC. V gene TRBV9 combines with J gene TRBJ2-1, with D hard to call. V was pared by 0 bases and J by 10 bases, with 8 bases between. CDR1 is SGDLS and CDR2 is YYNGEE in the germline V gene. This CDR3 spans 12 amino acids.